This entry concerns a single T cell receptor beta chain. These data are taken from a study of technical replicates of blood from a handful of donors. Sequencing used immunoSEQ multiplex PCR; TCRdb keeps in-frame clones, though not all of them. Of 100,000 or so clones in the sample, approximately 93% were seen once. Sequencing was carried out using T cells isolated from PBMCs. This receptor was taken from a human donor in good health.

In DNA, the CDR3 is TGTGCCAGCAGCGGAAAGAGGGATACGCAGTATTTT. It translates to CASSGKRDTQYF. This chain uses TRBV7-8 with TRBJ2-3; no definite D call. CDR1 and CDR2 from the germline V gene are SGHVS and FQNEAQ. The CDR3 is 12 amino acids. Trimming stripped 5 bases from V and 6 bases from J, with 9 bases between.